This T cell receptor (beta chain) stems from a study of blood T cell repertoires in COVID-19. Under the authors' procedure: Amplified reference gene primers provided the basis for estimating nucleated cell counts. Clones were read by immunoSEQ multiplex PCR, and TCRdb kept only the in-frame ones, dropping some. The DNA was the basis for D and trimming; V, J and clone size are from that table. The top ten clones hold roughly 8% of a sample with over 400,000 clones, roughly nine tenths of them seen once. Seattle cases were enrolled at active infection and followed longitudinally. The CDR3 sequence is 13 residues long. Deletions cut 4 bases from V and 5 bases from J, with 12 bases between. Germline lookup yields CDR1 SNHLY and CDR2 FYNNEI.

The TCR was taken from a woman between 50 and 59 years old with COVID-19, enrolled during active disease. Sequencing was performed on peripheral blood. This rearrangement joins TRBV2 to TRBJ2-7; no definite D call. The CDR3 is CASSGPVRDEQYF. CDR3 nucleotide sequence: TGTGCCAGCAGTGGACCGGTCCGGGACGAGCAGTACTTC.